Presented here are 3 T cell receptor beta chains from one specimen sequenced in a study of blood T cell repertoires in COVID-19. Assay used: immunoSEQ multiplex PCR; TCRdb lists only in-frame clones, some missing. Here the sample spans about 400,000 clones, 80% to 90% being singletons. Sample: peripheral blood. The source of these receptors is a woman in her thirties with active or convalescent COVID-19.

The chain links TRBV15 to TRBJ1-4; TRBD1 is a possible D gene (5 bases). Germline V gives CDR1 LNHNV, CDR2 YYDKDF (reference sequence). This CDR3 spans 13 amino acids. The germline V and J ends were trimmed by 5 bases and 8 bases, with 12 bases remaining between them. The CDR3 nucleotides read TGTGCCACCAGCCGCAGGACAAAAGAAAAACTGTTTTTT. Translating it yields CATSRRTKEKLFF.

This clone was observed a handful of times. In DNA form, the CDR3 reads TGTGCCATCAGTCCGCGGACAGGGCATGAGCAGTTCTTC. This codes for CAISPRTGHEQFF. The chain combines TRBV10-3 with TRBJ2-1; 8 bases are a match to TRBD1. Germline CDR1 and CDR2: ENHRY and SYGVKD. Trimming took 5 bases from V and 8 from J; bases not matched to a gene: 5. The CDR3 totals 13 residues.

V and J are TRBV19 and TRBJ1-3; 7 bases agree with TRBD1. The CDR3 extends over 16 amino acids. V lost 6 bases, J lost 4 bases, and 12 bases stayed unmatched. Germline CDR1 reads LNHDA; CDR2 reads SQIVND (reference sequence). The CDR3 reads CASRQTGFVQGNTIYF. CDR3 bases: TGTGCCAGTAGGCAGACAGGGTTTGTTCAAGGAAACACCATATATTTT.